Shown below are 6 T cell receptor beta chains from a single sample sequenced in a study of blood T cell repertoires in COVID-19. The data were produced by immunoSEQ multiplex PCR, yet TCRdb's version contains in-frame clones alone and is incomplete. Seen here are some 150,000 clones, about 87% observed once, and the top ten hold about 2.5%. The sample consisted of peripheral blood. Source of these receptors: a man aged 50 to 60 with active COVID-19.

The CDR3 DNA reads as TGTGCCAGCAGCACATCTAGCGGGGGAACCGGGGAGCTGTTTTTT. Its protein product is CASSTSSGGTGELFF. The chain combines TRBV7-9 with TRBJ2-2; 10 bases line up with TRBD2. V lost 5 bases and J lost 5; bases outside the gene matches: 5. This CDR3 comprises 15 residues. Germline loops: CDR1 SEHNR, CDR2 FQNEAQ (reference sequence).

The V call is TRBV5-1, the J call TRBJ2-1; 7 positions match TRBD2. J lost 7 bases, V lost 2 bases, and 3 bases had no gene match. The CDR3 covers 13 residues. Per the germline V gene, CDR1 is SGHRS and CDR2 is YFSETQ. The CDR3 region is CASSFAGENEQFF. CDR3 bases: TGCGCCAGCAGCTTTGCGGGGGAAAATGAGCAGTTCTTC.

This rearrangement joins TRBV4-1 to TRBJ2-3; 10 bases agree with TRBD1. CDR1 and CDR2 (germline): MGHRA, YSYEKL. The CDR3 spans 15 residues. Germline trimming cut 1 base from V and 4 bases from J; bases unmatched to any gene: 2. CDR3 sequence: CASSQAGTGADTQYF. CDR3 in DNA: TGCGCCAGCAGCCAAGCCGGGACAGGGGCAGATACGCAGTATTTT.

V is TRBV7-9 and J is TRBJ1-1; maybe TRBD1 (5 bases). The CDR3 covers 15 residues. V was shortened by 2 bases and J by 1 base, with 11 bases between the two germline ends. Germline assignment: CDR1 SEHNR and CDR2 FQNEAQ (reference sequence). The CDR3 here is CASSLIRVGNTEAFF. DNA of the CDR3: TGTGCCAGCAGCTTAATCAGGGTAGGGAACACTGAAGCTTTCTTT. The complete variable domain, with remaining parts taken from reference TRBV7-9 and TRBJ1-1, reads DTGVSQNPRHKITKRGQNVTFRCDPISEHNRLYWYRQTLGQGPEFLTYFQNEAQLEKSRLLSDRFSAERPKGSFSTLEIQRTEQGDSAMYLCASSLIRVGNTEAFFGQGTRLTVV.

This chain connects TRBV30 to TRBJ2-3; D is uncertain. CDR3 length: 13 amino acids. Trimming took off 0 bases at V and 1 base at J, with 5 bases between the two ends. The V gene's germline CDR1 is GTSNPN and CDR2 SVGIG (reference sequence). CDR3 sequence: CAWSVLRTDTQYF. In DNA form, the CDR3 reads TGTGCCTGGAGTGTTCTTCGCACAGATACGCAGTATTTT.

This clone was detected once. The rearrangement links TRBV29-1 to TRBJ2-1; unclear D gene. The germline gives CDR1 SQVTM, CDR2 ANQGSEA. V gave up 7 bases and J gave up 0 bases, with 13 bases separating them. CDR3 length equals 14 residues. Here the CDR3 DNA reads TGCAGCGCAACTGGAGCCAGCTCCTACAATGAGCAGTTCTTC. The encoded protein is CSATGASSYNEQFF.